These 23 T cell receptor beta chains were all obtained from the same sample, sequenced in a study of shared clonotypes between healthy human individuals. Naive CD8 cells comprised CD45RO-negative, CCR7-positively selected cells, excluding terminally differentiated effector memory CD45RA+ cells. Profiled with immunoSEQ multiplex PCR; TCRdb holds only in-frame clones, not every one. This table holds about 2.2 million clones, about 93% found once. Source material: naive CD8+ T cells from PBMCs. Receptors were obtained from a man younger than 35 in good health. Some clones in this sample may be carry-over from other donors' samples.

The V gene is TRBV7-9, the J gene TRBJ2-3, with D perhaps matching TRBD2 (6 bases). This CDR3 contains 16 residues. V was trimmed by 4 bases and J by 2 bases, leaving 16 bases between them. CDR1 is SEHNR, CDR2 FQNEAQ, per germline (reference sequence). The CDR3 bases are TGTGCCAGCAGCTCGGGCCGGGACTTCATCACAGATACGCAGTATTTT. It is translated as CASSSGRDFITDTQYF. Combining the CDR3 with reference TRBV7-9 and TRBJ2-3 gives the whole variable domain DTGVSQNPRHKITKRGQNVTFRCDPISEHNRLYWYRQTLGQGPEFLTYFQNEAQLEKSRLLSDRFSAERPKGSFSTLEIQRTEQGDSAMYLCASSSGRDFITDTQYFGPGTRLTVL.

The gene calls are TRBV19 and TRBJ2-1; D may be TRBD1 (6 bases). Germline V gene lookup returns CDR1 LNHDA and CDR2 SQIVND (reference sequence). Trimming removed 9 bases from V and 5 bases from J, with 17 bases in between. This CDR3 comprises 14 residues. The CDR3 region is CASNRVSFDNEQFF. The CDR3 DNA reads TGTGCCAGCAACAGGGTTTCGTTTGACAATGAGCAGTTCTTC.

CDR3 DNA: TGTGCCATCAGTGACTGGGATGGGCTGAACACTGAAGCTTTCTTT. Protein product: CAISDWDGLNTEAFF. The chain employs TRBV10-3 and TRBJ1-1; D gene ambiguous. V lost 3 bases and J lost 0, with 11 bases in between. This CDR3 comprises 15 residues. Germline V gene data show CDR1 as ENHRY and CDR2 as SYGVKD.

This chain connects TRBV5-1 to TRBJ2-7; the D gene is possibly TRBD2 (5 bases). The V end was cut by 2 bases, the J end by 0 bases, with 12 bases between. The CDR3 loop spans 15 amino acids. CDR1 and CDR2 (germline): SGHRS, YFSETQ. DNA of the CDR3: TGCGCCAGCAGCTTATGGACGGGGAGCTCCTACGAGCAGTACTTC. Protein: CASSLWTGSSYEQYF.

This chain links TRBV6-1 with TRBJ1-2; TRBD1 agrees at 7 bases. Germline CDR1 reads MNHNS; CDR2 reads SASEGT. The V gene end was trimmed by 2 bases and the J gene end by 2 bases; junction bases not matched to a gene: 2. The length of the CDR3 is 14 residues. The CDR3 protein is CASSENRGNYGYTF. DNA of the CDR3: TGTGCCAGCAGTGAAAACAGGGGAAACTATGGCTACACCTTC.

This chain joins TRBV28 and TRBJ2-5; 8 nucleotides agree with TRBD1. Per germline, CDR1 MDHEN and CDR2 SYDVKM. The CDR3 contains 15 residues. The ends lost 7 bases at V and 5 bases at J; junction bases unmatched: 12. The CDR3 sequence is CASTQGATRVETQYF. CDR3 nucleotides: TGTGCCAGCACCCAGGGGGCAACGAGGGTGGAGACCCAGTACTTC.

This clone was counted a single time. The chain carries TRBV7-3 and TRBJ2-5; possible D gene TRBD2, 6 bases. The V gene lost 1 base and the J gene lost 9 bases, with 12 bases spanning the gap. Per the germline V gene, CDR1 is SGHTA and CDR2 is FQGTGA. The CDR3 length is 13 residues. The CDR3 here is CASSLSQTGAQYF. The CDR3 region has the DNA TGTGCCAGCAGCTTAAGTCAGACGGGGGCCCAGTACTTC.

Details on this clone: The sample holds other DNA sequences that translate to the same CDR3. The chain recombines TRBV27 with TRBJ1-3, with 7 bases identical to TRBD1. The length of the CDR3 is 15 residues. The trim removed 6 bases at V and 0 bases at J, leaving 5 bases unmatched. CDR1 and CDR2 (germline): MNHEY, SMNVEV (reference sequence). In DNA, the CDR3 is TGTGCCAGCAGCCCTAACAGGGGCTCTGGAAACACCATATATTTT. Its protein is CASSPNRGSGNTIYF.

In this sample, this clone turned up once. Other DNA sequences in the sample encode the same CDR3. The CDR3 loop is CASSEGLADYEQYF. The DNA for the CDR3 is TGCGCCAGCAGTGAAGGACTAGCGGATTACGAGCAGTACTTC. The chain couples TRBV10-2 to TRBJ2-7; TRBD2 matches at 10 bases. The V gene end was trimmed by 3 bases and the J gene end by 4 bases; junction bases not matched to a gene: 3. The V gene's germline CDR1 is WSHSY and CDR2 SAAADI. There are 14 residues in the CDR3.

The V and J genes are TRBV4-1 and TRBJ2-7; D may be TRBD2 (6 bases). Between the trimmed V and J ends, which lost 3 bases and 0 bases, there was a span of 12 bases. The CDR3 spans 15 residues. CDR1 MGHRA and CDR2 YSYEKL come from the germline V gene. CDR3 region: CASSHVLADSYEQYF. The CDR3 bases are TGCGCCAGCAGCCATGTATTAGCGGACTCCTACGAGCAGTACTTC.

This chain connects TRBV27 to TRBJ1-2; D is unclear. Germline CDR1 is MNHEY and CDR2 is SMNVEV (reference sequence). The V end was cut by 5 bases, the J end by 1 base, with 11 bases between. This CDR3 is 14 amino acids long. The CDR3 nucleotides read TGTGCCAGCAGTATAAGGACGGGTAACTATGGCTACACCTTC. Encoded protein: CASSIRTGNYGYTF.

The chain couples TRBV7-9 to TRBJ2-7; D is uncertain. The CDR3 consists of 14 residues. With 2 bases removed from V and 9 bases from J, the gap between germline ends came to 17 bases. Germline V gene lookup returns CDR1 SEHNR and CDR2 FQNEAQ (reference sequence). CDR3 DNA sequence: TGTGCCAGCAGCTTACTGGGCGGCGGCGTAGGGCAGTACTTC. It is translated as CASSLLGGGVGQYF.

This chain connects TRBV11-2 to TRBJ2-7, with TRBD1 identical over 8 bases. The CDR3 totals 15 residues. V lost 4 bases and J lost 1; bases outside the gene matches: 6. CDR1 is SGHAT, CDR2 FQNNGV, per germline. CDR3 residues: CASSYPGQESYEQYF. CDR3 nucleotides: TGTGCCAGCAGCTATCCGGGACAGGAGTCCTACGAGCAGTACTTC. The variable domain in full, completed from reference TRBV11-2 and TRBJ2-7, reads EAGVAQSPRYKIIEKRQSVAFWCNPISGHATLYWYQQILGQGPKLLIQFQNNGVVDDSQLPKDRFSAERLKGVDSTLKIQPAKLEDSAVYLCASSYPGQESYEQYFGPGTRLTVT.

V is TRBV21-1 and J is TRBJ1-2; the table's D call TRBD1 went unverified against the DNA. TRBV21-1 is marked as a pseudogene. The CDR3 runs to 15 residues. As DNA, the CDR3 is TGTGCCAGCAGCGGAGACAGGGGGCCTAACTATGGCTACACCTTC. Its protein product is CASSGDRGPNYGYTF.

This clone was counted only a few times. The chain employs TRBV29-1 and TRBJ1-1, with 8 nucleotides matching TRBD1. The CDR3 runs to 12 residues. In germline, CDR1 is SQVTM, CDR2 ANQGSEA. J was trimmed by 2 bases and V by 6 bases; bases with no gene match: 2. CDR3 sequence (DNA): TGCAGCGTACAGGGGGGAAACACTGAAGCTTTCTTT. Translated, it gives CSVQGGNTEAFF.

V is TRBV29-1 and J is TRBJ2-3; D is unclear. This CDR3 region has 16 residues. V lost 4 bases, J lost 6 bases, and 23 bases lay in between. Germline CDR1 SQVTM, CDR2 ANQGSEA. CDR3 amino acids: CSVVLTRYVLWDTQYF. In DNA, the CDR3 is TGCAGCGTTGTTTTAACCAGATACGTGCTTTGGGATACGCAGTATTTT.

The chain couples TRBV28 to TRBJ1-5, with TRBD1 identical over 8 bases. The CDR3 extends over 14 amino acids. V lost 6 bases, J lost 10 bases, and 11 bases stayed unmatched. The germline V gene encodes CDR1 MDHEN and CDR2 SYDVKM. The CDR3 region is CASSHRGKVIPQHF. For the CDR3, the DNA is TGTGCCAGCAGCCACAGGGGGAAGGTTATACCCCAGCATTTT.

The chain is built from TRBV7-7 and TRBJ2-1; D uncertain. Trimming shortened V by 5 bases and J by 5 bases, and 16 bases separated the two germline ends. This CDR3 comprises 15 residues. The germline CDR1 and CDR2 sequences are SSHAT and FNYEAQ (reference sequence). In DNA form, the CDR3 reads TGTGCCAGCAGCCGAGGACCTGAACGTAACAATGAGCAGTTCTTC. Residues: CASSRGPERNNEQFF.

There are a few counts of this clone. The genes are TRBV7-2 and TRBJ1-1; D not certain. The germline V gene has CDR1 SGHTA and CDR2 FQGNSA. The CDR3 is 14 residues long. V was pared by 2 bases and J by 2 bases, with 9 bases between. CDR3 loop: CASSLLSANTEAFF. In DNA, the CDR3 is TGTGCCAGCAGCTTATTAAGCGCTAACACTGAAGCTTTCTTT.

The J gene is TRBJ2-1, the V gene TRBV2, with 7 bases matching TRBD2. Germline V gives CDR1 SNHLY, CDR2 FYNNEI. J gave up 10 bases and V 6 bases, and 12 bases lay outside the gene matches. The CDR3 runs to 14 residues. CDR3 residues: CASSLKVAGGEQFF. The CDR3 DNA follows: TGTGCCAGCAGCCTCAAGGTCGCCGGGGGGGAGCAGTTCTTC.

V is TRBV30 and J is TRBJ1-5; D gene unclear. This CDR3 has 14 amino acids. The V gene's germline CDR1 is GTSNPN and CDR2 SVGIG (reference sequence). V lost 0 bases to trimming and J lost 4 bases, with 10 bases between them. Here the CDR3 DNA reads TGTGCCTGGAGTGTAGGGCAGAAGAATCAGCCCCAGCATTTT. This encodes CAWSVGQKNQPQHF. The complete variable domain, with remaining parts taken from reference TRBV30 and TRBJ1-5, reads SQTIHQWPATLVQPVGSPLSLECTVEGTSNPNLYWYRQAAGRGLQLLFYSVGIGQISSEVPQNLSASRPQDRQFILSSKKLLLSDSGFYLCAWSVGQKNQPQHFGDGTRLSIL.

This chain links TRBV4-1 with TRBJ2-1; 9 nucleotides align to TRBD2. The germline CDR1 and CDR2 sequences are MGHRA and YSYEKL. V dropped 4 bases and J dropped 4; count of bases not matched to a gene: 8. The CDR3 consists of 16 residues. Written as DNA, the CDR3 is TGCGCCAGCAGCCCCACTGGAGCGGGAGGATACAATGAGCAGTTCTTC. This translates into CASSPTGAGGYNEQFF.

This chain links TRBV5-5 with TRBJ2-7; D unclear. Germline lookup yields CDR1 SGHKS and CDR2 YYEKEE (reference sequence). This CDR3 has 15 amino acids. V dropped 2 bases and J dropped 0 bases, with 12 bases sitting between them. The chain's CDR3 is CASSFGARLSYEQYF. CDR3 in DNA: TGTGCCAGCAGCTTTGGAGCGCGACTCTCCTACGAGCAGTACTTC.